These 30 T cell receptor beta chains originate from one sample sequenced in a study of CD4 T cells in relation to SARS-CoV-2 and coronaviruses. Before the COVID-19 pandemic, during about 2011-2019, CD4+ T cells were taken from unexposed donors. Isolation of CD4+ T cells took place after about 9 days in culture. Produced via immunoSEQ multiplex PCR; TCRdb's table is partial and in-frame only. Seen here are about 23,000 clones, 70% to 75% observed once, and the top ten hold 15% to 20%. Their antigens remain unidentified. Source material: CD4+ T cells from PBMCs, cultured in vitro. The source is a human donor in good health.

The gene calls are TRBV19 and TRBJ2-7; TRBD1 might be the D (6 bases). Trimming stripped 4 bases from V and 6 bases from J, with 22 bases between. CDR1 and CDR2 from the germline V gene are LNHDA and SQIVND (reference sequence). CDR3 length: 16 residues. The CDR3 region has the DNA TGTGCCAGTAGTACGGCGACAGGTTATTCGTCGCGCGAGCAGTACTTC. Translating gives CASSTATGYSSREQYF. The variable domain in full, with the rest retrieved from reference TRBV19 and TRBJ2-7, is DGGITQSPKYLFRKEGQNVTLSCEQNLNHDAMYWYRQDPGQGLRLIYYSQIVNDFQKGDIAEGYSVSREKKESFPLTVTSAQKNPTAFYLCASSTATGYSSREQYFGPGTRLTVT.

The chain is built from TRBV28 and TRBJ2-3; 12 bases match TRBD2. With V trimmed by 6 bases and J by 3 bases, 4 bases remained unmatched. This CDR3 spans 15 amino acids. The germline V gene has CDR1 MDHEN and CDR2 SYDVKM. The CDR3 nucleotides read TGTGCCAGCAGCCTAGCGGGAGGGGGGACAGATACGCAGTATTTT. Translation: CASSLAGGGTDTQYF. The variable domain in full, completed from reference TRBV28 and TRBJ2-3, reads DVKVTQSSRYLVKRTGEKVFLECVQDMDHENMFWYRQDPGLGLRLIYFSYDVKMKEKGDIPEGYSVSREKKERFSLILESASTNQTSMYLCASSLAGGGTDTQYFGPGTRLTVL.

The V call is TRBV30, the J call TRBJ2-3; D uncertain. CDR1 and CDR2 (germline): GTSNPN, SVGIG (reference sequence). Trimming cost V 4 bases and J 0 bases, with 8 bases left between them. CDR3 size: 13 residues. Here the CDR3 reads CAWTGGSTDTQYF. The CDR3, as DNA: TGTGCCTGGACCGGCGGCAGCACAGATACGCAGTATTTT.

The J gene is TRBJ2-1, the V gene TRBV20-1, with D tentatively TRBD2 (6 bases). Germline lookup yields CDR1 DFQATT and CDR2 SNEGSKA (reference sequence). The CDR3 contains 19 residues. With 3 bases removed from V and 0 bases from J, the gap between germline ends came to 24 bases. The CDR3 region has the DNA TGCAGTGCTAGTAAGAGGGGACTTCTACATTTTCTCTCCTACAATGAGCAGTTCTTC. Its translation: CSASKRGLLHFLSYNEQFF.

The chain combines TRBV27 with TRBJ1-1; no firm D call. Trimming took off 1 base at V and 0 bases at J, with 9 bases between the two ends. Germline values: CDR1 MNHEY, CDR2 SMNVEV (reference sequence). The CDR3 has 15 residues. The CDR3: CASSLFGSLNTEAFF. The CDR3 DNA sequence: TGTGCCAGCAGTTTATTCGGCAGCTTGAACACTGAAGCTTTCTTT.

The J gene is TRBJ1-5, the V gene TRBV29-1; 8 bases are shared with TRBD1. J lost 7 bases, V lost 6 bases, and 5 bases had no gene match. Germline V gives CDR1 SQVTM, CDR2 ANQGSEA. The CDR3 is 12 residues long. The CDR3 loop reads CSVKDRDQPQHF. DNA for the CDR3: TGCAGCGTCAAGGACAGGGACCAGCCCCAGCATTTT. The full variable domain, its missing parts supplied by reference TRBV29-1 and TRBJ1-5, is SAVISQKPSRDICQRGTSLTIQCQVDSQVTMMFWYRQQPGQSLTLIATANQGSEATYESGFVIDKFPISRPNLTFSTLTVSNMSPEDSSIYLCSVKDRDQPQHFGDGTRLSIL.

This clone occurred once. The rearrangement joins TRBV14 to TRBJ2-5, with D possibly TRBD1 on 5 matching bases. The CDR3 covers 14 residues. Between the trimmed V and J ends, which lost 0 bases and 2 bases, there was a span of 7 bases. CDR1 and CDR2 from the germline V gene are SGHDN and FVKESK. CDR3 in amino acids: CASSQDRVQETQYF. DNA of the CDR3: TGTGCCAGCAGCCAAGACAGGGTACAAGAGACCCAGTACTTC.

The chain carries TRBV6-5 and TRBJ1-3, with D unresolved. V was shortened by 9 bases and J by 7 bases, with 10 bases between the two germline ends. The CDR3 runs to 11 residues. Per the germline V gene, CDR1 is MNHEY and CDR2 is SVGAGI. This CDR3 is CASRSVNTIYF. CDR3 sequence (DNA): TGTGCCAGTCGGAGCGTGAACACCATATATTTT.

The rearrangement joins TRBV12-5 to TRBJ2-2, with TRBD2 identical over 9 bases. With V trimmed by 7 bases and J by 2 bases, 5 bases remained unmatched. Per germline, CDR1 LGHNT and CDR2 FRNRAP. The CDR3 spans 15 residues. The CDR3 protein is CASARLAVNTGELFF. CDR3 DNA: TGTGCTAGTGCGCGACTAGCGGTTAACACCGGGGAGCTGTTTTTT.

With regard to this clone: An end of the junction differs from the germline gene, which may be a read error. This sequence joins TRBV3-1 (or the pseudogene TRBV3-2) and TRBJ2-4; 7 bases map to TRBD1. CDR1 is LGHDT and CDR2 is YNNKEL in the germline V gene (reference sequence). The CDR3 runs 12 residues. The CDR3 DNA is TGTGCCAGCAGCCAAGCGGGACAGCATTGGAACTTC. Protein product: CASSQAGQHWNF.

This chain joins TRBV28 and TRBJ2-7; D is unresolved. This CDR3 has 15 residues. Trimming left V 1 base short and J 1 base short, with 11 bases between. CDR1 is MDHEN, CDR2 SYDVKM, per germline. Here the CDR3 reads CASSLFPSLSYEQYF. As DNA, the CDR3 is TGTGCCAGCAGTTTATTCCCTTCCCTTTCCTACGAGCAGTACTTC.

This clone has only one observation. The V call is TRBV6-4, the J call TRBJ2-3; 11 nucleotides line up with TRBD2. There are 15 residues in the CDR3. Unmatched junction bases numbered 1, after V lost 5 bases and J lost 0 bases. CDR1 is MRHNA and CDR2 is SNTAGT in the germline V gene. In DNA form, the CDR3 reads TGTGCCAGCAGTCGGACTAGCGGGAGCACAGATACGCAGTATTTT. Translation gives CASSRTSGSTDTQYF.

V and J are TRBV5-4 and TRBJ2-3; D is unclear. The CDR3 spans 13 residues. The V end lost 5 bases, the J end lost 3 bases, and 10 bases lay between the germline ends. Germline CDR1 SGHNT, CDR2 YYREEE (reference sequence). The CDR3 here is CASSLDRTDTQYF. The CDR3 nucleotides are TGTGCCAGCAGTCTTGATCGAACAGATACGCAGTATTTT.

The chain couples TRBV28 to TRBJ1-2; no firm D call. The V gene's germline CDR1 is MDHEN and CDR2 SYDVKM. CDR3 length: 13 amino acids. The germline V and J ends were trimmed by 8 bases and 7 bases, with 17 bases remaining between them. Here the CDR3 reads CASGWGGRGGYTF. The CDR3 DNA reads TGTGCCAGCGGCTGGGGAGGGCGGGGTGGCTACACCTTC.

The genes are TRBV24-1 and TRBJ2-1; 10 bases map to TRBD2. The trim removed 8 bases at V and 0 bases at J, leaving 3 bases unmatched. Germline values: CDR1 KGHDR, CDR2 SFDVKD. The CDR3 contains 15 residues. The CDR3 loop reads CATTPSGSSYNEQFF. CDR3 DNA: TGTGCCACCACCCCTAGCGGGAGCTCCTACAATGAGCAGTTCTTC.

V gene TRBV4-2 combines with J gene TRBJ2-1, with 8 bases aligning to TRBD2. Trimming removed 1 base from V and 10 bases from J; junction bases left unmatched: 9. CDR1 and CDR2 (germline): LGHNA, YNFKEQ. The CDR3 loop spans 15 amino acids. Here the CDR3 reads CASSQVKAGVREQFF. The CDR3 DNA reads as TGTGCCAGCAGCCAAGTCAAAGCGGGAGTACGCGAGCAGTTCTTC.

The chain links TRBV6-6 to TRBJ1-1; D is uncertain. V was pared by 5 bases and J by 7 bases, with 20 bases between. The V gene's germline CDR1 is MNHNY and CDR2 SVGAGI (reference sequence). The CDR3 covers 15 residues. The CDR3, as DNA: TGTGCCAGCAGTGACACGGACGGTAGAAAAGGTGAAGCTTTCTTT. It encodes CASSDTDGRKGEAFF.

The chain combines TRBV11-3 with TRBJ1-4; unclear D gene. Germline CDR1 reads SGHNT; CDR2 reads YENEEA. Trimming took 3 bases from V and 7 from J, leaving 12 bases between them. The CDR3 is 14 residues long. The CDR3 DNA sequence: TGTGCCAGCAGCTTGCATCGTCGGAGTGAAAAACTGTTTTTT. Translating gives CASSLHRRSEKLFF.

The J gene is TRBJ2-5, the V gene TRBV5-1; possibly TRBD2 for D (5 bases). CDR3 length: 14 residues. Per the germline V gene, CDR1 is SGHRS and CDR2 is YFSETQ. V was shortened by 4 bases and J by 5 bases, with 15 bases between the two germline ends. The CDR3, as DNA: TGCGCCAGCAGCGCCATCGGGGTCCGGGAGACCCAGTACTTC. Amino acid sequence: CASSAIGVRETQYF.

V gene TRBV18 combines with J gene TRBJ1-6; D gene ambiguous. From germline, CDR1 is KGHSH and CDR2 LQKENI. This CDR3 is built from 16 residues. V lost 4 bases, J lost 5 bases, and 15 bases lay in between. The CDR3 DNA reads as TGTGCCAGCTCACTTACATGGGGATTTGATAATTCACCCCTCCACTTT. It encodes CASSLTWGFDNSPLHF.

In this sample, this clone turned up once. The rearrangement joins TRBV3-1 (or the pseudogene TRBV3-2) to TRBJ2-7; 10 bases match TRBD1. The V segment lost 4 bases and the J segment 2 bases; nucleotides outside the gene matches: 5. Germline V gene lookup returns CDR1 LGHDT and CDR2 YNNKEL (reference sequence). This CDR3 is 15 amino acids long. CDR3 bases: TGTGCCAGCAGCCCCCGGGACAGGGGAACCTACGAGCAGTACTTC. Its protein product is CASSPRDRGTYEQYF.

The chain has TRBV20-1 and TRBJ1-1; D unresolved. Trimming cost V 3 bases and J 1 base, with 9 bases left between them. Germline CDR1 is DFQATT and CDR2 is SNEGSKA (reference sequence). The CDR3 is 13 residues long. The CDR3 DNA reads TGCAGTGCTAGTCTTTTCGGGAACACTGAAGCTTTCTTT. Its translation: CSASLFGNTEAFF.

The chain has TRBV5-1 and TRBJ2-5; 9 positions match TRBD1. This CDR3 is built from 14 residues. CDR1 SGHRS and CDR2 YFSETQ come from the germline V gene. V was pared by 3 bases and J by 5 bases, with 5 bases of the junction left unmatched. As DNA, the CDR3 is TGCGCCAGCAGCTCATGGACAGGGGAGGAGACCCAGTACTTC. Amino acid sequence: CASSSWTGEETQYF. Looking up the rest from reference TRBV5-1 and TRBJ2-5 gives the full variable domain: KAGVTQTPRYLIKTRGQQVTLSCSPISGHRSVSWYQQTPGQGLQFLFEYFSETQRNKGNFPGRFSGRQFSNSRSEMNVSTLELGDSALYLCASSSWTGEETQYFGPGTRLLVL.

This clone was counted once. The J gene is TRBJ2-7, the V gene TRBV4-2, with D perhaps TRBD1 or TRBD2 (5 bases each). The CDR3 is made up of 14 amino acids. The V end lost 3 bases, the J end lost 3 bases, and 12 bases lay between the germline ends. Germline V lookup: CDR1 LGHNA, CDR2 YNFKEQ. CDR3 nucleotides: TGTGCCAGCAGCCACCGGGACCCGTACTACGAGCAGTACTTC. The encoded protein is CASSHRDPYYEQYF.

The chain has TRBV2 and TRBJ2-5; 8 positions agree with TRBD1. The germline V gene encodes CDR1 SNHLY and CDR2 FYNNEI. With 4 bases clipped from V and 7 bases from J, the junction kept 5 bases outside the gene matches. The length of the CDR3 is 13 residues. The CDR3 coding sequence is TGTGCCAGCAGTGGGACAGGGTCTGGGACCCAGTACTTC. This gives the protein CASSGTGSGTQYF.

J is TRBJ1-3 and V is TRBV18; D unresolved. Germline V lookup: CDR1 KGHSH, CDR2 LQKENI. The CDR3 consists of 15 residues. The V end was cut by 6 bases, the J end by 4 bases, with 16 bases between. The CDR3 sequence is CASSRGVTRGNTIYF. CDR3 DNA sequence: TGTGCCAGCTCCCGAGGTGTTACCCGAGGAAACACCATATATTTT.

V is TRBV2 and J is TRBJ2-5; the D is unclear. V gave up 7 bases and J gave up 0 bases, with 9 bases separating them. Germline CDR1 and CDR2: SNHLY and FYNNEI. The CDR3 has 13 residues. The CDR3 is CASKRADQETQYF. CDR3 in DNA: TGTGCCAGCAAGCGAGCAGACCAAGAGACCCAGTACTTC.

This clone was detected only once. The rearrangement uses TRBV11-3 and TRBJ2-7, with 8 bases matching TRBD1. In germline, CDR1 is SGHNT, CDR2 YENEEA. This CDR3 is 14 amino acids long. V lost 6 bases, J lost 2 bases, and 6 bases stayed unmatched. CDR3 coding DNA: TGTGCCAGCAGGACAGGACAGGGAGCCTACGAGCAGTACTTC. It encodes CASRTGQGAYEQYF.

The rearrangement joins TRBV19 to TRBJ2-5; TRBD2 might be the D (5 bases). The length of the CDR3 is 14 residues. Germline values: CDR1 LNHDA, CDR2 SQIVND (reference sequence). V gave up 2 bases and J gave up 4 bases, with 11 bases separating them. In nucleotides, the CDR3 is TGTGCCAGTAGTATATTAGGCGGAGGAGAGACCCAGTACTTC. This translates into CASSILGGGETQYF. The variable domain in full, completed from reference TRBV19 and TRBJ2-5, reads DGGITQSPKYLFRKEGQNVTLSCEQNLNHDAMYWYRQDPGQGLRLIYYSQIVNDFQKGDIAEGYSVSREKKESFPLTVTSAQKNPTAFYLCASSILGGGETQYFGPGTRLLVL.

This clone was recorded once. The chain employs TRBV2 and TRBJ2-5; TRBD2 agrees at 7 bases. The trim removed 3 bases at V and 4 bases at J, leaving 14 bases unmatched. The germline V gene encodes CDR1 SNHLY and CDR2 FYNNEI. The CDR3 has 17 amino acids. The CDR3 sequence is CASSESLAALGIETQYF. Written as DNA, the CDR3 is TGTGCCAGCAGTGAGTCCCTAGCGGCCTTAGGGATAGAGACCCAGTACTTC. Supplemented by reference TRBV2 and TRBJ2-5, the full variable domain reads EPEVTQTPSHQVTQMGQEVILRCVPISNHLYFYWYRQILGQKVEFLVSFYNNEISEKSEIFDDQFSVERPDGSNFTLKIRSTKLEDSAMYFCASSESLAALGIETQYFGPGTRLLVL.